What follows are 7 T cell receptor beta chains derived from one specimen sequenced in a study of CD8 T cells in ankylosing spondylitis (dated by TCRdb to 2016 to 2017). These receptors are not linked to any known antigen. Study-wide conclusions, independent of this receptor: Blood from ankylosing spondylitis patients appeared to be characterized by a TCR beta motif composed of several highly homologous amino acid variants.

The library was produced with 5' RACE. Reads for this sample came from an Illumina HiSeq 2500. The public sequencing data were trimmed at Q25 with fastp and processed into clonotypes with MiXCR by TCRdb, which kept only in-frame beta chains. Rows merge per CDR3 protein into single entries with the most common DNA and genes. This sample lists 330,000 or so distinct CDR3 sequences; 6.5% to 10% were detected once. Together, the top ten hold more than 14% of the sample. The material sequenced was blood, either unsorted or a sorted T cell fraction (not recorded which). The receptors come from a male donor with ankylosing spondylitis.

This clonotype was observed a handful of times. This chain links TRBV5-1 with TRBJ2-3; a weak D match, TRBD1 (5 bases). The CDR3 covers 16 residues. The germline V gene encodes CDR1 SGHRS and CDR2 YFSETQ. The V end was cut by 0 bases, the J end by 2 bases, with 13 bases between. Here the CDR3 DNA reads TGCGCCAGCAGCTTGGTATCGACAGCCCACACAGATACGCAGTATTTT. This sequence encodes CASSLVSTAHTDTQYF.

This clonotype was counted at least ten times. This chain links TRBV4-1 with TRBJ2-7; D is unresolved. The germline CDR1 and CDR2 sequences are MGHRA and YSYEKL. The CDR3 has 17 amino acids. V was clipped by 4 bases and J by 3 bases, with 22 bases between them. CDR3 amino acids: CASSPQASVNFGYEQYF. For the CDR3, the DNA is TGCGCCAGCAGCCCCCAGGCTAGTGTAAATTTTGGCTACGAGCAGTACTTC.

Only a few counts were recorded for this clonotype. The chain has TRBV2 and TRBJ1-1; D uncertain. The germline V gene encodes CDR1 SNHLY and CDR2 FYNNEI. This CDR3 has 10 residues. V was clipped by 8 bases and J by 2 bases, with 3 bases between them. For the CDR3, the DNA is TGTGCCAGCGGAAACACTGAAGCTTTCTTT. Its protein product is CASGNTEAFF.

This clonotype has at least ten counts. This chain uses TRBV25-1 with TRBJ2-7, with 14 bases identical to TRBD2. CDR1 and CDR2 from the germline V gene are MGHDK and SYGVNS. The CDR3 consists of 15 residues. Trimming removed 3 bases from V and 4 bases from J; junction bases left unmatched: 2. CDR3 protein: CASSEGLAGAYEQYF. The CDR3 region has the DNA TGTGCCAGCAGTGAGGGACTAGCGGGAGCTTACGAGCAGTACTTC.

This clonotype occurred a few times. The gene calls are TRBV9 and TRBJ2-1; perhaps D is TRBD1 or TRBD2 (7 bases each). Trimming shortened V by 4 bases and J by 5 bases, and 19 bases separated the two germline ends. Germline lookup yields CDR1 SGDLS and CDR2 YYNGEE. This CDR3 comprises 16 residues. The CDR3 DNA follows: TGTGCCAGCAGCCCAAGGGGGCGGGAGACAAACAATGAGCAGTTCTTC. Translation: CASSPRGRETNNEQFF.

The chain is built from TRBV15 and TRBJ2-3; 7 nucleotides agree with TRBD1. This CDR3 comprises 16 residues. CDR1 is LNHNV, CDR2 YYDKDF, per germline (reference sequence). J was trimmed by 2 bases and V by 0 bases; bases with no gene match: 5. The CDR3: CATSREGRGNTDTQYF. The CDR3 nucleotides are TGTGCCACCAGCAGAGAGGGCAGGGGGAACACAGATACGCAGTATTTT.

The J gene is TRBJ2-1, the V gene TRBV7-2; TRBD2 is a possible D gene (6 bases). Germline CDR1 SGHTA, CDR2 FQGNSA. The CDR3 has 12 residues. Trimming took 5 bases from V and 6 from J, leaving 8 bases between them. DNA of the CDR3: TGTGCCAGCAGCCGGGAGCTCAATGAGCAGTTCTTC. Encoded protein: CASSRELNEQFF.